A few counts support the clone carrying this T cell receptor beta chain. Its antigen remains unidentified. The sample originates from a study of cytomegalovirus exposure and HLA in healthy donors. Study conclusions and caveats: What a later analysis showed was that several of the most significant clusters appeared linked to common viral pathogens. Researchers reported in a later analysis that a missense DCLRE1C variant was tied to TCR beta V- and J-gene trimming. In a later analysis, at a false discovery rate of 0.05, about 15,000 TCR beta sequences were associated with HLA alleles.

PCR primers comprised 60 Vbeta and 13 Jbeta primers. Per the study methods: It was a later analysis that counted 75 million to 90 million unique TCR beta chains, of which approximately 9.9 million were shared. TCRdb's copy holds only in-frame clones and misses some; the assay was immunoSEQ multiplex PCR. Clone size and the V and J calls come from that table; the DNA yielded D and trimming. The data show about 150,000 clones, 75% seen once. With 4 bases removed from V and 3 bases from J, the gap between germline ends came to 4 bases. The germline gives CDR1 KGHSY, CDR2 FQNENV. The CDR3 extends over 11 amino acids.

This TCR was recovered from a man between 18 and 35 years old in good health and CMV-seropositive. The sequenced sample consisted of PBMCs. V usage is TRBV16 and J usage is TRBJ2-7; D ambiguous. This chain's CDR3 is CASSPNYEQYF. CDR3 coding DNA: TGTGCCAGCAGCCCTAACTACGAGCAGTACTTC.